The clone carrying this T cell receptor (beta chain) was seen only a few times. The CDR3 ends on some other residue instead of the conserved phenylalanine or tryptophan, so this is likely a read error. The DNA is left out, because the CDR3 cannot be placed on it with certainty; the CDR3 is given as TCRdb lists it. In TCRdb, the PCR reads were re-called with MiXCR into one record per CDR3 protein. The top ten hold 9% to 14% of the sample, which has roughly 20,000 distinct CDR3 sequences, 36% seen once. The CDR3 is 17 amino acids long, termini counted. CDR1 is SGHTA and CDR2 is FQGNSA in the germline V gene. This sample was included in a study of tumor-infiltrating lymphocytes in oesophageal squamous cell carcinoma.

The chain uses TRBV7-2 and TRBJ2-1. The receptor comes from a male donor with esophageal squamous cell carcinoma. The sample was esophageal tumor tissue. CDR3: CASSLAHQTGYGYTFGS.